These T cell receptor beta chains were read from a single sample in a study of T cell repertoires in cytomegalovirus infection. These receptors' antigens are unknown. MiXCR, run by TCRdb on the reads, gives a single entry per CDR3 protein. The top ten hold 35% to 50% of the sample, which has just over 450,000 distinct CDR3 sequences, 40% to 50% seen once. The sequences come from cultured PBMCs, collected from culture after CMV antigen stimulation. Receptors were obtained from a human donor in good health (CMV status not recorded). Some clones in this sample may be carry-over from other donors' samples. CDR3s include the opening cysteine and the closing phenylalanine or tryptophan. The D gene is left open where the match is weak. Some rows mark clone size as missing; the rest say once, few, many or name a class of expanded clone.

clone_size: .
v_call: TRBV7-2
d_call: .
j_call: TRBJ2-4
cdr3_aa: CASSLSAWGNIQYF
cdr3_nt: TGTGCCAGCAGCTTATCAGCTTGGGGAAACATTCAGTACTTC

clone_size: .
v_call: TRBV7-8
d_call: TRBD2
j_call: TRBJ2-1
cdr3_aa: CASSLVGRGGYDEQFF
cdr3_nt: TGTGCCAGCAGCTTAGTGGGCCGCGGGGGATATGATGAGCAGTTCTTC

clone_size: .
v_call: TRBV11-2
d_call: TRBD2
j_call: TRBJ2-1
cdr3_aa: CASRWTSKNEQFF
cdr3_nt: TGTGCCAGCAGGTGGACTAGTAAGAATGAGCAGTTCTTC

clone_size: few
v_call: TRBV6-1
d_call: .
j_call: TRBJ1-5
cdr3_aa: CASKLPGGDQPQHF
cdr3_nt: TGTGCCAGCAAACTGCCCGGAGGGGATCAGCCCCAGCATTTT

clone_size: few
v_call: TRBV7-2
d_call: .
j_call: TRBJ2-2
cdr3_aa: CASSPTASRAGELFF
cdr3_nt: TGTGCCAGCAGCCCTACGGCTAGCAGGGCCGGGGAGCTGTTTTTT

clone_size: few
v_call: TRBV20-1
d_call: TRBD1
j_call: TRBJ2-2
cdr3_aa: CSARSPTGGMGELFF
cdr3_nt: TGCAGTGCTAGATCACCGACAGGGGGCATGGGGGAGCTGTTTTTT

clone_size: .
v_call: TRBV24-1
d_call: .
j_call: TRBJ1-2
cdr3_aa: CATSDFGRIRNYGYTF
cdr3_nt: TGTGCCACCAGTGATTTCGGCCGCATCCGTAACTATGGCTACACCTTC

clone_size: few
v_call: TRBV7-9
d_call: TRBD1
j_call: TRBJ2-7
cdr3_aa: CASSLAPVGQALSYEQYF
cdr3_nt: TGTGCCAGCAGCCTAGCCCCCGTAGGACAGGCACTTTCCTACGAGCAGTACTTC

clone_size: .
v_call: TRBV7-2
d_call: TRBD2
j_call: TRBJ2-1
cdr3_aa: CASSLTSGRANNEQFF
cdr3_nt: TGTGCCAGCAGCTTGACTAGCGGGAGGGCAAATAATGAGCAGTTCTTC

clone_size: few
v_call: TRBV27
d_call: TRBD1
j_call: TRBJ2-7
cdr3_aa: CASSLWDRSEQYF
cdr3_nt: TGTGCCAGCAGTTTATGGGACAGGTCCGAGCAGTACTTC

clone_size: .
v_call: TRBV6-2/TRBV6-3
d_call: TRBD1
j_call: TRBJ1-6
cdr3_aa: CASSEDRDRNSPLHF
cdr3_nt: TGTGCCAGCAGTGAAGACCGGGACAGGAATTCACCCCTCCACTTT

clone_size: .
v_call: TRBV28
d_call: TRBD2
j_call: TRBJ2-7
cdr3_aa: CASSPAGGRNEQYF
cdr3_nt: TGTGCCAGCAGTCCGGCGGGGGGGCGGAACGAGCAGTACTTC

clone_size: .
v_call: TRBV6-2/TRBV6-3
d_call: .
j_call: TRBJ2-7
cdr3_aa: CASSYSKTNPYEQYF
cdr3_nt: TGTGCCAGCAGTTACTCGAAAACAAACCCCTACGAGCAGTACTTC

clone_size: few
v_call: TRBV4-3
d_call: .
j_call: TRBJ2-7
cdr3_aa: CASSKGGRGAYEQYF
cdr3_nt: TGCGCCAGCAGCAAGGGGGGCAGGGGAGCCTACGAGCAGTACTTC

clone_size: .
v_call: TRBV11-3
d_call: TRBD2
j_call: TRBJ2-7
cdr3_aa: CASSPGTSGSNYEQYF
cdr3_nt: TGTGCCAGCAGCCCTGGGACTAGCGGGAGTAACTACGAGCAGTACTTC

clone_size: .
v_call: TRBV12-3/TRBV12-4
d_call: .
j_call: TRBJ1-4
cdr3_aa: CASSPRRTATNEKLFF
cdr3_nt: TGTGCCAGCAGTCCTAGGAGGACAGCAACTAATGAAAAACTGTTTTTT